The next 30 T cell receptor beta chains were all read from a single sample in a study of cytomegalovirus exposure and HLA in healthy donors (dated 2017 in TCRdb). The method was the immunoSEQ multiplex PCR assay. For the multiplex PCR, a mixture combining 60 forward primers for TCR Vbeta segments and 13 reverse primers for TCR Jbeta segments was used. The clones in this table, taken by TCRdb from immuneACCESS, are in-frame only. Not every clone is retained; where verified, under half of the shortfall comes from an unresolved V gene, and the cause of the rest is unknown. For this sample the table gives fewer than 250,000 clones, of which over 60% were detected only once. The top ten clones comprise approximately 2.1% of the sample. Sample: PBMCs. These receptors were obtained from a woman aged 30 to 39 in good health and CMV-seropositive.

The chain joins TRBV28 to TRBJ1-2; 7 bases are shared with TRBD1. The CDR3 runs 16 residues. Germline CDR1 is MDHEN and CDR2 is SYDVKM. V gave up 5 bases and J gave up 0 bases; unmatched junction bases: 9. The CDR3 DNA follows: TGTGCCAGCAGTCTGTCAACAGGGGTCCCTAACTATGGCTACACCTTC. This encodes CASSLSTGVPNYGYTF.

The chain has TRBV7-2 and TRBJ2-5; D may be TRBD2 (6 bases). The ends were cut back, 1 base at V and 6 bases at J, with 9 bases in the middle. The germline V gene has CDR1 SGHTA and CDR2 FQGNSA. The CDR3 contains 13 residues. In DNA, the CDR3 is TGTGCCAGCAGCTTAGGTCGGGGGAAGACCCAGTACTTC. This gives the protein CASSLGRGKTQYF.

The chain is built from TRBV7-8 and TRBJ2-1, with D tentatively TRBD1 (5 bases). V was shortened by 1 base and J by 6 bases, with 16 bases between the two germline ends. The CDR3 is 16 amino acids. Per the germline V gene, CDR1 is SGHVS and CDR2 is FQNEAQ. The CDR3 here is CASSLEPARTRNEQFF. The CDR3 coding sequence is TGTGCCAGCAGCTTAGAACCGGCCAGGACACGCAATGAGCAGTTCTTC.

CDR3 nucleotide sequence: TGTGCCAGCAGTTTAGGGCCCCCCCGAATCACAGATACGCAGTATTTT. Encoded protein: CASSLGPPRITDTQYF. The chain carries TRBV28 and TRBJ2-3; no clear D gene. The V gene's germline CDR1 is MDHEN and CDR2 SYDVKM. CDR3 length: 16 amino acids. V dropped 2 bases and J dropped 2 bases, with 14 bases sitting between them.

The CDR3 is CASSLAGRYEQYF. CDR3 in DNA: TGTGCCAGCAGCTTGGCCGGTAGATACGAGCAGTACTTC. The rearrangement links TRBV5-6 to TRBJ2-7; D is unresolved. The CDR3 is 13 amino acids. Germline V gives CDR1 SGHDT, CDR2 YYEEEE. V shed 0 bases and J shed 4 bases, with 8 bases lying between them. Looking up the rest from reference TRBV5-6 and TRBJ2-7 gives the full variable domain: DAGVTQSPTHLIKTRGQQVTLRCSPKSGHDTVSWYQQALGQGPQFIFQYYEEEERQRGNFPDRFSGHQFPNYSSELNVNALLLGDSALYLCASSLAGRYEQYFGPGTRLTVT.

The chain recombines TRBV7-8 with TRBJ1-1; 8 bases map to TRBD1. Trimming removed 8 bases from V and 7 bases from J; junction bases left unmatched: 6. The CDR3 is 12 residues long. Germline CDR1 is SGHVS and CDR2 is FQNEAQ. The CDR3 here is CASGGQGGEAFF. Here the CDR3 DNA reads TGTGCCAGCGGAGGACAGGGTGGTGAAGCTTTCTTT.

The V gene is TRBV10-3, the J gene TRBJ1-5; 10 bases agree with TRBD1. Trimming cost V 9 bases and J 2 bases; bases outside gene matches: 4. Germline V lookup: CDR1 ENHRY, CDR2 SYGVKD. This CDR3 contains 14 residues. The DNA of the CDR3 is TGTGCCATTGGACAGGGGGAACGCAATCAGCCCCAGCATTTT. It encodes CAIGQGERNQPQHF.

The V call is TRBV5-5, the J call TRBJ2-2; D might be TRBD2 (5 bases). V was trimmed by 2 bases and J by 6 bases, leaving 14 bases between them. The V gene's germline CDR1 is SGHKS and CDR2 YYEKEE (reference sequence). This CDR3 comprises 15 residues. This CDR3 is CASSFRLASPGELFF. The CDR3 DNA reads TGTGCCAGCAGCTTTAGGCTAGCAAGTCCCGGGGAGCTGTTTTTT.

The chain's CDR3 is CASRALSGGIIETQYF. Written as DNA, the CDR3 is TGTGCCAGCAGAGCGCTTAGCGGGGGGATCATAGAGACCCAGTACTTC. This chain joins TRBV4-2 and TRBJ2-5, with 10 bases identical to TRBD2. Germline V CDR1 and CDR2: LGHNA, YNFKEQ. The CDR3 has 16 amino acids. J gave up 4 bases and V 6 bases, and 11 bases lay outside the gene matches.

This sequence joins TRBV27 and TRBJ2-3; D possibly corresponds to TRBD1 (8 bases). The length of the CDR3 is 16 residues. Trimming took 6 bases from V and 3 from J, leaving 19 bases between them. CDR1 is MNHEY, CDR2 SMNVEV, per germline (reference sequence). In DNA, the CDR3 is TGTGCCAGCAGGAGAAACGGACAGGGAGGGACAGATACGCAGTATTTT. This sequence encodes CASRRNGQGGTDTQYF.

V and J are TRBV28 and TRBJ1-1; 8 nucleotides match TRBD1. The V gene end was trimmed by 4 bases and the J gene end by 5 bases; junction bases not matched to a gene: 9. This CDR3 is built from 15 residues. Germline values: CDR1 MDHEN, CDR2 SYDVKM. The CDR3 reads CASSSGQGMGTEAFF. CDR3 nucleotides: TGTGCCAGCAGTTCCGGACAGGGAATGGGGACTGAAGCTTTCTTT. The full variable domain, rest sourced from reference TRBV28 and TRBJ1-1, is DVKVTQSSRYLVKRTGEKVFLECVQDMDHENMFWYRQDPGLGLRLIYFSYDVKMKEKGDIPEGYSVSREKKERFSLILESASTNQTSMYLCASSSGQGMGTEAFFGQGTRLTVV.

The chain joins TRBV9 to TRBJ2-1; D gene unclear. V lost 2 bases to trimming and J lost 5 bases, with 8 bases between them. The length of the CDR3 is 13 residues. Looked up from germline, CDR1 is SGDLS and CDR2 is YYNGEE. The CDR3 nucleotides are TGTGCCAGCAGCGTCAGGAATGACAATGAGCAGTTCTTC. Translating it yields CASSVRNDNEQFF.

The chain couples TRBV7-2 to TRBJ2-1; D perhaps matches TRBD2 (5 bases). The CDR3 spans 13 residues. The germline V gene has CDR1 SGHTA and CDR2 FQGNSA. With 1 base removed from V and 5 bases from J, the gap between germline ends came to 6 bases. The CDR3 nucleotides read TGTGCCAGCAGCTTAGTCGGGAACAATGAGCAGTTCTTC. Translation: CASSLVGNNEQFF.

J is TRBJ2-1 and V is TRBV30, with 16 positions matching TRBD2. The V and J ends lost 2 bases and 15 bases, in that order; junction bases with no gene match: 10. The CDR3 contains 15 residues. CDR1 GTSNPN and CDR2 SVGIG come from the germline V gene (reference sequence). CDR3 sequence reads: CAWSRPGLAGGRGFF. CDR3 sequence (DNA): TGTGCCTGGAGTCGACCGGGACTAGCGGGGGGGAGAGGGTTCTTC.

The rearrangement links TRBV10-2 to TRBJ2-3, with D tentatively TRBD2 (5 bases). Germline lookup yields CDR1 WSHSY and CDR2 SAAADI. There are 12 residues in the CDR3. V was trimmed by 5 bases and J by 6 bases, leaving 9 bases between them. The CDR3: CASSLPGDTQYF. DNA of the CDR3: TGCGCCAGCAGTCTCCCGGGGGATACGCAGTATTTT.

This chain joins TRBV6-6 and TRBJ2-1; the D gene is possibly TRBD2 (6 bases). V was pared by 0 bases and J by 4 bases, with 10 bases between. The germline V gene encodes CDR1 MNHNY and CDR2 SVGAGI (reference sequence). This CDR3 is 15 amino acids long. The CDR3 region is CASSYSGTAYNEQFF. CDR3 nucleotide sequence: TGTGCCAGCAGTTACTCGGGGACTGCGTACAATGAGCAGTTCTTC.

This clone occurred once. The genes are TRBV5-1 and TRBJ1-1; 7 bases map to TRBD1. Germline V gene lookup returns CDR1 SGHRS and CDR2 YFSETQ. V was clipped by 2 bases and J by 1 base; unmatched bases: 5. The CDR3 runs to 15 residues. This CDR3 reads CASSFQGGGNTEAFF. The CDR3, as DNA: TGCGCCAGCAGCTTCCAGGGGGGTGGGAACACTGAAGCTTTCTTT.

This sequence joins TRBV19 and TRBJ1-2; D unclear. This CDR3 is built from 15 residues. Germline CDR1 is LNHDA and CDR2 is SQIVND (reference sequence). Trimming took 2 bases from V and 2 from J, leaving 12 bases between them. In DNA form, the CDR3 reads TGTGCCAGTAGTATAAGCGCCATCTGGAACTATGGCTACACCTTC. Its protein is CASSISAIWNYGYTF.

In this sample, this clone turned up once. This chain uses TRBV30 with TRBJ2-3, with 7 bases matching TRBD2. J gave up 6 bases and V 2 bases, and 14 bases lay outside the gene matches. This CDR3 is 16 amino acids long. Germline V gene data show CDR1 as GTSNPN and CDR2 as SVGIG (reference sequence). This CDR3 reads CAWSPSGGGPFDTQYF. The CDR3 DNA follows: TGTGCCTGGAGTCCTAGCGGAGGAGGGCCTTTTGATACGCAGTATTTT.

The chain links TRBV7-3 to TRBJ2-3, with TRBD2 matching over 13 bases. The germline CDR1 and CDR2 sequences are SGHTA and FQGTGA. The CDR3 has 16 residues. V lost 5 bases, J lost 2 bases, and 4 bases stayed unmatched. The CDR3 DNA is TGTGCCAGCAGCATGACTAGCGGGGGGACCACAGATACGCAGTATTTT. Translating gives CASSMTSGGTTDTQYF.

The V and J genes are TRBV7-7 and TRBJ2-3; D perhaps matches TRBD1 (6 bases). The V and J ends lost 5 bases and 10 bases respectively, with 19 bases between them. The CDR3 covers 14 residues. CDR1 is SSHAT, CDR2 FNYEAQ, per germline (reference sequence). CDR3 DNA sequence: TGTGCCAGCAGCCTGAGACAGGACCAAGGGTCGCAGTATTTT. It yields the protein CASSLRQDQGSQYF. The whole variable domain, filled in from reference TRBV7-7 and TRBJ2-3, reads GAGVSQSPRYKVTKRGQDVTLRCDPISSHATLYWYQQALGQGPEFLTYFNYEAQPDKSGLPSDRFSAERPEGSISTLTIQRTEQRDSAMYRCASSLRQDQGSQYFGPGTRLTVL.

For the CDR3, the DNA is TGTGCCAGCAGTTACCGGGTACCTAACTATGGCTACACCTTC. It encodes CASSYRVPNYGYTF. This sequence joins TRBV6-5 and TRBJ1-2, with D hard to call. Deletions cut 2 bases from V and 0 bases from J, with 7 bases between. Germline V gene data show CDR1 as MNHEY and CDR2 as SVGAGI. The CDR3 runs 14 residues.

Here the CDR3 reads CASSLGQGGGETQYF. In DNA form, the CDR3 reads TGTGCCAGCAGTTTAGGACAGGGAGGGGGTGAGACCCAGTACTTC. This sequence joins TRBV28 and TRBJ2-5, with a weak D call TRBD1 (8 bases). V lost 2 bases and J lost 5, with 15 bases in between. Per germline, CDR1 MDHEN and CDR2 SYDVKM. There are 15 residues in the CDR3. Full variable domain (rest looked up from reference TRBV28 and TRBJ2-5): DVKVTQSSRYLVKRTGEKVFLECVQDMDHENMFWYRQDPGLGLRLIYFSYDVKMKEKGDIPEGYSVSREKKERFSLILESASTNQTSMYLCASSLGQGGGETQYFGPGTRLLVL.

This CDR3 is CAWGNARGTEAFF. In DNA form, the CDR3 reads TGTGCCTGGGGGAACGCCAGGGGTACTGAAGCTTTCTTT. The gene calls are TRBV30 and TRBJ1-1; TRBD1 is a possible D gene (6 bases). The CDR3 runs 13 residues. The V end was cut by 5 bases, the J end by 5 bases, with 15 bases between. Germline assignment: CDR1 GTSNPN and CDR2 SVGIG (reference sequence).

The chain uses TRBV7-9 and TRBJ1-1; D possibly corresponds to TRBD1 (5 bases). V gave up 1 base and J gave up 1 base, with 10 bases separating them. Germline V lookup: CDR1 SEHNR, CDR2 FQNEAQ (reference sequence). The CDR3 is 15 residues long. As DNA, the CDR3 is TGTGCCAGCAGCTTAGAGGGACTGGCGAACACTGAAGCTTTCTTT. This codes for CASSLEGLANTEAFF.

The rearrangement links TRBV21-1 to TRBJ2-7; TRBD1 reflects the table's D call only, with no check against the DNA. TRBV21-1 is a documented pseudogene. The CDR3 is 13 residues long. The CDR3 sequence is CASSSINSGEQCF. The DNA of the CDR3 is TGTGCCAGCAGCTCCATTAACTCAGGCGAGCAGTGCTTC.

The CDR3 nucleotides are TGCAGCGTTGAACCGGGACAGATGAACACTGAAGCTTTCTTT. Translated: CSVEPGQMNTEAFF. The chain recombines TRBV29-1 with TRBJ1-1; 7 bases match TRBD1. The CDR3 consists of 14 residues. Germline V CDR1 and CDR2: SQVTM, ANQGSEA. V was clipped by 2 bases and J by 0 bases; unmatched bases: 3.

The chain couples TRBV4-1 to TRBJ1-4, with D possibly being TRBD1 (5 bases). CDR3 length: 14 amino acids. V was shortened by 6 bases and J by 8 bases, with 16 bases between the two germline ends. Germline V CDR1 and CDR2: MGHRA, YSYEKL. The CDR3 coding sequence is TGCGCCAGCAGTCCCTCCGGGGGGGAGGAAAAACTGTTTTTT. This codes for CASSPSGGEEKLFF.

The chain combines TRBV28 with TRBJ2-7; the D is unclear. Deletions cut 3 bases from V and 0 bases from J, with 12 bases between. CDR1 is MDHEN and CDR2 is SYDVKM in the germline V gene. There are 15 residues in the CDR3. For the CDR3, the DNA is TGTGCCAGCAGTTTTATAGGTACGGGCTCCTACGAGCAGTACTTC. It encodes CASSFIGTGSYEQYF. Drawing the rest from reference TRBV28 and TRBJ2-7, the complete variable domain is DVKVTQSSRYLVKRTGEKVFLECVQDMDHENMFWYRQDPGLGLRLIYFSYDVKMKEKGDIPEGYSVSREKKERFSLILESASTNQTSMYLCASSFIGTGSYEQYFGPGTRLTVT.

J is TRBJ2-1 and V is TRBV9; the match to TRBD1 covers 7 bases. V shed 4 bases, J shed 0 bases, and the junction held 4 bases outside the gene matches. CDR1 is SGDLS, CDR2 YYNGEE, per germline. CDR3 length: 15 amino acids. CDR3 DNA: TGTGCCAGCAGCCCGCGACAGGGCTCCTACAATGAGCAGTTCTTC. This gives the protein CASSPRQGSYNEQFF.